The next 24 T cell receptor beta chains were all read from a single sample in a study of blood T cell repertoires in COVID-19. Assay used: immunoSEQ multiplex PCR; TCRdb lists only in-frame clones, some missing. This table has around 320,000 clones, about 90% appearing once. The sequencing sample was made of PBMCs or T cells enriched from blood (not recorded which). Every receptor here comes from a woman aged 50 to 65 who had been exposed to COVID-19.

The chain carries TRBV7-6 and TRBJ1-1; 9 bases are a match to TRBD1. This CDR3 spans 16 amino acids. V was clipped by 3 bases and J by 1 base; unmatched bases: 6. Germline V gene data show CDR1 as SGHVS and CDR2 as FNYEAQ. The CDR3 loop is CASSLDRGYSNTEAFF. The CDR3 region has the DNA TGTGCCAGCAGCTTGGACAGGGGATACTCGAACACTGAAGCTTTCTTT.

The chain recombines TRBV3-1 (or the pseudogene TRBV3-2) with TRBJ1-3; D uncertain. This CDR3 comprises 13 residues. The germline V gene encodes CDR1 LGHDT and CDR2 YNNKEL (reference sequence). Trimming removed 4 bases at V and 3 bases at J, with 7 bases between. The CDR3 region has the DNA TGTGCCAGCAGCCCCCCTCGTGGAAACACCATATATTTT. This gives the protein CASSPPRGNTIYF.

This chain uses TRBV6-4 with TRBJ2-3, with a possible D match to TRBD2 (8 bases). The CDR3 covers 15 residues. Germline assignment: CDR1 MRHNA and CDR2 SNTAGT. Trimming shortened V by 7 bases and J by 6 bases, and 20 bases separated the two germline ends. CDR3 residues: CASTRQGLAGDTQYF. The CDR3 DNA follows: TGTGCCAGCACCCGACAGGGTTTAGCGGGGGATACGCAGTATTTT.

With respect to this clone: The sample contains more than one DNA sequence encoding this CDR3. The CDR3 is CASSQVGGYGYTF. The CDR3 DNA sequence: TGTGCCAGCAGCCAAGTCGGCGGCTATGGCTACACCTTC. This chain links TRBV3-1 (or the pseudogene TRBV3-2) with TRBJ1-2; no firm D call. This CDR3 is built from 13 residues. Germline V lookup: CDR1 LGHDT, CDR2 YNNKEL (reference sequence). V lost 1 base and J 4 bases, leaving 7 bases between the germline ends.

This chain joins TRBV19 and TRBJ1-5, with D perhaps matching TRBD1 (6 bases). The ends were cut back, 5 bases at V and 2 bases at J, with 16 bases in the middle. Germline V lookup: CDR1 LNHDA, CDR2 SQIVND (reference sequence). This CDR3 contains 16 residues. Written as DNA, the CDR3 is TGTGCCAGTAGTCCCGTGGGGGGGGCAGGCAATCAGCCCCAGCATTTT. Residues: CASSPVGGAGNQPQHF. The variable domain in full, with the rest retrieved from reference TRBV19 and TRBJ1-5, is DGGITQSPKYLFRKEGQNVTLSCEQNLNHDAMYWYRQDPGQGLRLIYYSQIVNDFQKGDIAEGYSVSREKKESFPLTVTSAQKNPTAFYLCASSPVGGAGNQPQHFGDGTRLSIL.

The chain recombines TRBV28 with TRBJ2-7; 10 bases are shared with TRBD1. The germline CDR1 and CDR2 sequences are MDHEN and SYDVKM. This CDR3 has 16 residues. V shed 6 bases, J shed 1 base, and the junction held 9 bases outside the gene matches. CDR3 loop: CASSDLLGQGSYEQYF. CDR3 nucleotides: TGTGCCAGCAGCGATCTTCTGGGACAGGGGTCCTACGAGCAGTACTTC. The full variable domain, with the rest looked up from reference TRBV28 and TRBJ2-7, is DVKVTQSSRYLVKRTGEKVFLECVQDMDHENMFWYRQDPGLGLRLIYFSYDVKMKEKGDIPEGYSVSREKKERFSLILESASTNQTSMYLCASSDLLGQGSYEQYFGPGTRLTVT.

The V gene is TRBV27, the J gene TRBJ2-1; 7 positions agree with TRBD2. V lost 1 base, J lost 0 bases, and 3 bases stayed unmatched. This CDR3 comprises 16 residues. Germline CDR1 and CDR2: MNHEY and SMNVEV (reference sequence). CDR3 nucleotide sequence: TGTGCCAGCAGTTTATTTTCGGGGGGCTCCTACAATGAGCAGTTCTTC. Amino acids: CASSLFSGGSYNEQFF.

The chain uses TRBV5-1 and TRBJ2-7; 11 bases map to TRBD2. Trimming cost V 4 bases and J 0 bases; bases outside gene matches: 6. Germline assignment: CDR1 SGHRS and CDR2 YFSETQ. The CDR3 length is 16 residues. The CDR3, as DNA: TGCGCCAGCAGCCCCACTAGCGGGAGTAGCTCCTACGAGCAGTACTTC. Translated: CASSPTSGSSSYEQYF.

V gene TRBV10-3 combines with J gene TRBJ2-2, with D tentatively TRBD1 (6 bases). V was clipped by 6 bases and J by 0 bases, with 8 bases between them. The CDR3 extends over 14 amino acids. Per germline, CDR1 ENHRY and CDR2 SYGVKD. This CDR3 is CAIRRTANTGELFF. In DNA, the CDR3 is TGTGCCATCAGGAGGACAGCGAACACCGGGGAGCTGTTTTTT.

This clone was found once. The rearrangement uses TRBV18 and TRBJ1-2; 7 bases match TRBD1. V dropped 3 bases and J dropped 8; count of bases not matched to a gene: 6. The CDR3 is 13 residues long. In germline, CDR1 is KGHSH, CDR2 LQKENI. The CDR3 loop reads CASSPSGQKGYTF. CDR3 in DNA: TGTGCCAGCTCACCCTCGGGACAGAAGGGCTACACCTTC.

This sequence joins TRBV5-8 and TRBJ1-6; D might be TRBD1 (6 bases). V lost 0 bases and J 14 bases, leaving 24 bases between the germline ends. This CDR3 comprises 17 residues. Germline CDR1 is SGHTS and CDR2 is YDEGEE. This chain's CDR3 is CASSLALDSLGLGSLHF. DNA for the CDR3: TGTGCCAGCAGCTTGGCCTTGGACAGTCTGGGCCTTGGATCCCTCCACTTT. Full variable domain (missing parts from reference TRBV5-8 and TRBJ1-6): EAGVTQSPTHLIKTRGQQATLRCSPISGHTSVYWYQQALGLGLQFLLWYDEGEERNRGNFPPRFSGRQFPNYSSELNVNALELEDSALYLCASSLALDSLGLGSLHFGNGTRLTVT.

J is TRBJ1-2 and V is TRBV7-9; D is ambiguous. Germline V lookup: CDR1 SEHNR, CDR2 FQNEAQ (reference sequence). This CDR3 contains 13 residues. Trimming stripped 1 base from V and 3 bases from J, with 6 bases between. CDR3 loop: CASSLGADYGYTF. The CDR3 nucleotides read TGTGCCAGCAGCTTAGGGGCTGACTATGGCTACACCTTC.

CDR3 DNA sequence: TGTGCCAGCTCACCCGGCGGTGGCTATGGCTACACCTTC. It is translated as CASSPGGGYGYTF. The chain uses TRBV18 and TRBJ1-2; unclear D gene. Between the trimmed V and J ends, which lost 3 bases and 4 bases, there was a span of 9 bases. The CDR3 totals 13 residues. The V gene's germline CDR1 is KGHSH and CDR2 LQKENI.

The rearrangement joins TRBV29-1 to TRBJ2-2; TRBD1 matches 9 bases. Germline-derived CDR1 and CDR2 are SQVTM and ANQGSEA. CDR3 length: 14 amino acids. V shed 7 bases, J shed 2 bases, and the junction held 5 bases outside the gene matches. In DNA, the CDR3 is TGCAGCGCCCGGACAGGGGCCAACACCGGGGAGCTGTTTTTT. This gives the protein CSARTGANTGELFF.

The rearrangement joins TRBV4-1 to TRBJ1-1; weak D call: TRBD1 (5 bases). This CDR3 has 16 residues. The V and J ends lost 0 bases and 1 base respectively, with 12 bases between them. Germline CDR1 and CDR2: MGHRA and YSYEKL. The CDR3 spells CASSQDRRGWNTEAFF. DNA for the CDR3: TGCGCCAGCAGCCAAGATCGTAGGGGATGGAACACTGAAGCTTTCTTT.

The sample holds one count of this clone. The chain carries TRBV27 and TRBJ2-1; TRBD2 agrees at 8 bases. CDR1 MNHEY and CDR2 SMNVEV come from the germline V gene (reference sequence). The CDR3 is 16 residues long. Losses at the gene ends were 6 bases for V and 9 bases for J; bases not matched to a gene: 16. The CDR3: CASRPGGGSGDGEQFF. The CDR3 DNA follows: TGTGCCAGCAGACCCGGCGGGGGGTCCGGAGACGGTGAGCAGTTCTTC.

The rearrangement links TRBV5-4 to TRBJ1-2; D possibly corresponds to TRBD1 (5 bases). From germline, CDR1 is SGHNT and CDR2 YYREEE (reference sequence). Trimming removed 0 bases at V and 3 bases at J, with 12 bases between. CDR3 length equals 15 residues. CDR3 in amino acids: CASSLEGAWDYGYTF. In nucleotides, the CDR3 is TGTGCCAGCAGCTTGGAAGGGGCATGGGACTATGGCTACACCTTC.

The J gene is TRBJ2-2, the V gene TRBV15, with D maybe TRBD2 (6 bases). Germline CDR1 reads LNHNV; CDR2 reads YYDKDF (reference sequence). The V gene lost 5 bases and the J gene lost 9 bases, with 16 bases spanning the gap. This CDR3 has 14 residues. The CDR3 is CATSPEAGPRELFF. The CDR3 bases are TGTGCCACCAGCCCGGAGGCGGGGCCCCGGGAGCTGTTTTTT.

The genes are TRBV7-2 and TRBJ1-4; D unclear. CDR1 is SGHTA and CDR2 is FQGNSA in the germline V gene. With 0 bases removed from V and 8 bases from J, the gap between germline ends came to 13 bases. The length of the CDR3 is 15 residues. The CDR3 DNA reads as TGTGCCAGCAGCTTAGCCGCAGGAGGTTACGAAAAACTGTTTTTT. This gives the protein CASSLAAGGYEKLFF.

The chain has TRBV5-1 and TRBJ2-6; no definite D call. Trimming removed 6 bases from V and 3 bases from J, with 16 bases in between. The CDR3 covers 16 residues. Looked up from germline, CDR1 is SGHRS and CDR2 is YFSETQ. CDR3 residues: CASTPAELFGANVLTF. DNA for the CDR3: TGCGCCAGCACCCCTGCCGAGTTGTTTGGGGCCAACGTCCTGACTTTC.

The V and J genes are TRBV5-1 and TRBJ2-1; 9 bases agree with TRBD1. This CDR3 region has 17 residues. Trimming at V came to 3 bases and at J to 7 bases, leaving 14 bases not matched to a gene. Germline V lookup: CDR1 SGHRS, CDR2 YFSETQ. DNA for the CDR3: TGCGCCAGCAGCTCCACCCGACAGGGGGATCTTGGAAATGAGCAGTTCTTC. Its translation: CASSSTRQGDLGNEQFF.

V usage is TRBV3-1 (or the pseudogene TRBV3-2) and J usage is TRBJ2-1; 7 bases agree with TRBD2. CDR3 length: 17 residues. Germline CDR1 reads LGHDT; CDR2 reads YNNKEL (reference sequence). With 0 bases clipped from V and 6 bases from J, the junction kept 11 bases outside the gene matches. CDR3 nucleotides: TGTGCCAGCAGCCAAGAGTCAGGAGCGGGACCCTTCAATGAGCAGTTCTTC. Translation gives CASSQESGAGPFNEQFF.

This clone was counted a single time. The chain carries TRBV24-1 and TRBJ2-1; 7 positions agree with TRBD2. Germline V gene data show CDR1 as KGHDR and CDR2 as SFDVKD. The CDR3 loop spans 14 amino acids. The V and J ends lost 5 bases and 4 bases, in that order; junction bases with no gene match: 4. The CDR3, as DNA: TGTGCCACCAGTGCGGTCGGGGGGTACAATGAGCAGTTCTTC. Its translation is CATSAVGGYNEQFF.

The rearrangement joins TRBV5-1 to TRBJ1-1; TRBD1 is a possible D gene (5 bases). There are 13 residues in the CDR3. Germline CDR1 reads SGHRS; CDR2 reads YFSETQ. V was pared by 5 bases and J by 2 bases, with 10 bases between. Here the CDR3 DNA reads TGCGCCAGCAGAGAAACAGGTAACACTGAAGCTTTCTTT. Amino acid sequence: CASRETGNTEAFF.